These T cell receptor beta chains were read from a single sample in a study of blood T cells in healthy people across ages. TCRdb re-analysed the 5' RACE reads in MiXCR, keeping a single row per CDR3 protein. The sample has about 580,000 distinct CDR3 sequences, around 48% seen once. The specimen was blood. These receptors were taken from an elderly man in good health. The CDR3 runs from the conserved cysteine through the conserved F or W. D genes are given only for firm matches. Clone size is not always given. Where it is, it says once, few, many or a class for expanded clones.

d_gene	len	v_gene	abundance	j_gene	CDR3nt	CDR3aa
TRBD1	16	TRBV6-5	NA	TRBJ1-1	TGTGCCAGCAGTTACTTACAGGGGTCCCTGAACACTGAAGCTTTCTTT	CASSYLQGSLNTEAFF
TRBD1	14	TRBV12-3/TRBV12-4	NA	TRBJ2-7	TGTGCCAGCAGTGCGGACAGGGCCATTTTAGAGCAGTACTTC	CASSADRAILEQYF
TRBD2	15	TRBV7-2	few	TRBJ2-1	TGTGCCAGCAGCTTAGGGACTAGCGGGGCCGGGGGTGAGTTCTTC	CASSLGTSGAGGEFF
NA	17	TRBV4-1	NA	TRBJ1-4	TGCGCCAGCAGCCAAGAGAGGACCGGTACAACTAATGAAAAACTGTTTTTT	CASSQERTGTTNEKLFF
NA	14	TRBV4-3	NA	TRBJ1-1	TGCGCCAGCAGCCAAGAGCAGGGGAACACTGAAGCTTTCTTT	CASSQEQGNTEAFF
NA	16	TRBV7-9	few	TRBJ2-1	TGTGCCAGCAGCTTGAGGGGGGGCGCCGGGTTGAATGAGCAGTTCTTC	CASSLRGGAGLNEQFF
NA	12	TRBV7-2	NA	TRBJ2-4	TGTGCCAGCAGCTCGAATAGGGAGGCAGAGTACTTC	CASSSNREAEYF
TRBD1	17	TRBV7-2	NA	TRBJ2-3	TGTGCCAGTAGTAATAACCCCGGGACAGGCGTATCAGATACGCAGTATTTT	CASSNNPGTGVSDTQYF
NA	16	TRBV27	NA	TRBJ2-7	TGTGCCAGCAGTTTAATCCCAACGAGGGACCCCTACGAGCAGTACTTC	CASSLIPTRDPYEQYF
TRBD1	14	TRBV6-6	NA	TRBJ2-7	TGTACCAGCAGCCTCGGGACAGGCTCCTACGAGCAGTACTTC	CTSSLGTGSYEQYF
TRBD2	19	TRBV7-8	NA	TRBJ2-5	TGTGCCAGCAGCCCACACCGAGTGACTAGCGGGGGTTACCAAGAGACCCAGTACTTC	CASSPHRVTSGGYQETQYF
TRBD1	14	TRBV20-1	few	TRBJ1-1	TGCAGTGCTAGAGGGGACAGGGCGGGCACTGAAGCTTTCTTT	CSARGDRAGTEAFF
NA	14	TRBV7-9	many	TRBJ1-2	TGTGCCAGCACCTCAATGACCGCTAACTATGGCTACACCTTC	CASTSMTANYGYTF
NA	16	TRBV5-1	NA	TRBJ2-3	TGCGCCAGCAGCTTGGTGGTCGCGCAGGGCACAGATACGCAGTATTTT	CASSLVVAQGTDTQYF
NA	15	TRBV5-1	NA	TRBJ1-3	TGCGCCAGCTTCAAAGACGGCTCCCCTGGAAACACCATATATTTT	CASFKDGSPGNTIYF
NA	12	TRBV9	few	TRBJ2-5	TGTGCCAGCAGCGTAGCAGGAGAGACCCAGTACTTC	CASSVAGETQYF
NA	13	TRBV29-1	NA	TRBJ2-7	TGCAGCGTTGAGGGCCCAACCGGACACGAGCAGTACTTC	CSVEGPTGHEQYF
NA	14	TRBV28	NA	TRBJ2-1	TGTGCCAGCAGCCGCGCCGGGACCTCGGGTGAGCAGTTCTTC	CASSRAGTSGEQFF
NA	15	TRBV7-6	NA	TRBJ2-5	TGTGCCAGCAGCTTAGGGACATTGTACCAAGAGACCCAGTACTTC	CASSLGTLYQETQYF
NA	18	TRBV27	few	TRBJ2-6	TGTGCCAGCAGTTTATCTGGTGCTAGCGCCTCCGGGGCCAACGTCCTGACTTTC	CASSLSGASASGANVLTF
NA	15	TRBV4-1	NA	TRBJ1-1	TGCGCCAGCAGCCAAGTCCCCAGATCAAACACTGAAGCTTTCTTT	CASSQVPRSNTEAFF
NA	14	TRBV7-3	many	TRBJ1-1	TGTGCCAGCAGCCACGACGGTGGGTACACTGAAGCTTTCTTT	CASSHDGGYTEAFF
NA	14	TRBV30	once	TRBJ2-3	TGTGCCTGGAGAACCGGGACGGCTAGAGATACGCAGTATTTT	CAWRTGTARDTQYF
TRBD1	12	TRBV10-3	NA	TRBJ2-7	TGTGCCATCAGGGCACAGGGGTTCGAGCAGTACTTC	CAIRAQGFEQYF
TRBD1	14	TRBV20-1	NA	TRBJ2-7	TGCAGTGCTCCGGGCCGACAGGGATCCTACGAGCAGTACTTC	CSAPGRQGSYEQYF
NA	17	TRBV4-1	few	TRBJ2-6	TGCGCCAGCAGCCAGGAAACAGGGATCGGTGGGGCCAACGTCCTGACTTTC	CASSQETGIGGANVLTF
TRBD2	15	TRBV18	NA	TRBJ2-3	TGTGCCAGCTCACCACCAGTAGCGGGAATAGATACGCAGTATTTT	CASSPPVAGIDTQYF
NA	14	TRBV3-1	NA	TRBJ2-3	TGTGCCGGCAGCCTGAGGCGGACGGGAGATACGCAGTATTTT	CAGSLRRTGDTQYF
NA	16	TRBV6-6	many	TRBJ1-2	TGTGCCAGCAGTTACTCACCAAAAGGACAGAGCTATGGCTACACCTTC	CASSYSPKGQSYGYTF
NA	12	TRBV20-1	NA	TRBJ2-7	TGCAGTGCTAGGGTAGCGGTCTACGAGCAGTACTTC	CSARVAVYEQYF
NA	13	TRBV6-5	few	TRBJ2-1	TGTGCCAGCAGAACCCGGTGGGTCGGGGAGCAGTTCTTC	CASRTRWVGEQFF
NA	16	TRBV20-1	few	TRBJ1-2	TGCAGTGCTAGTCTCCGGCAAGACAAGGCTAACTATGGCTACACCTTC	CSASLRQDKANYGYTF
TRBD1	16	TRBV10-1	NA	TRBJ1-2	TGCGCCAGCAGGGCTGGACAGGGCCTCGAAAACTATGGCTACACCTTC	CASRAGQGLENYGYTF
TRBD1	15	TRBV9	NA	TRBJ2-1	TGTGCCAGCAGCGTGGGACAGGGGACCTACAATGGGCAGTTCTTC	CASSVGQGTYNGQFF
TRBD2	13	TRBV27	NA	TRBJ2-7	TGTGCCAGCAGGGCTAGCGGGAGTAATGAGCAGTACTTC	CASRASGSNEQYF
TRBD2	13	TRBV20-1	NA	TRBJ2-5	TGCAGTGCTAGGGGGACTATCCGAGAGACCCAGTACTTC	CSARGTIRETQYF
TRBD2	14	TRBV10-3	NA	TRBJ2-5	TGTGCCACCGGGACTAGCGGGGAAAACAATGAGCAGTACTTC	CATGTSGENNEQYF
NA	13	TRBV6-5	NA	TRBJ2-7	TGTGCCAGCAGTGGGGCTGGGCAGGACGAGCAGTACTTC	CASSGAGQDEQYF
NA	16	TRBV12-3/TRBV12-4	NA	TRBJ1-6	TGTGCCAGCAGTTTAGAGGTGGGGGGGGCAGGATCACCCCTCCACTTT	CASSLEVGGAGSPLHF
NA	14	TRBV20-1	NA	TRBJ2-1	TGCAGTGCTTCAGGGGACCCTACCTACAATGAGCAGTTCTTC	CSASGDPTYNEQFF
TRBD1	15	TRBV6-6	NA	TRBJ2-3	TGTGCCAGCAGGCAACCAGGGGGCCCGCAAGATGCGCAGTATTTT	CASRQPGGPQDAQYF
NA	14	TRBV27	NA	TRBJ1-6	TGTGCCAGCAGTTTATACCGGGTAGGGTCACCCCTCCACTTT	CASSLYRVGSPLHF